This paragraph covers one TCR beta chain sequence. Its antigen is unknown. This entry comes from a study of monozygotic twins with inflammatory bowel disease. Findings of the study overall: Possibly reflecting limited power, no difference in repertoire similarity was found between concordant and discordant twins. Distinction of different T cell subtypes was not possible.

TCRdb reprocessed the 5' RACE reads and reports one entry per CDR3 protein, with no DNA. The specimen's table records about 440,000 distinct CDR3 sequences. Researchers collected around 2.5 ml of blood per donor. This CDR3 is built from 15 residues. Looked up from germline, CDR1 is MGHDK and CDR2 is SYGVNS. The receptor was isolated from a human donor with ulcerative colitis or Crohn's disease, or a healthy co-twin of an affected twin (not recorded which). Material: blood. The genes are TRBV25-1 and TRBJ2-1; TCRdb's assignment of TRBD1 cannot be checked, as there is no DNA. CDR3 amino acids: CASSERIGTNNEQFF. Drawing the rest from reference TRBV25-1 and TRBJ2-1, the complete variable domain is EADIYQTPRYLVIGTGKKITLECSQTMGHDKMYWYQQDPGMELHLIHYSYGVNSTEKGDLSSESTVSRIRTEHFPLTLESARPSHTSQYLCASSERIGTNNEQFFGPGTRLTVL.